What follows is one TCR beta chain and its context. An expansion of CD8+CD57+ cells by flow cytometry had been shown in patients chosen for sequencing. Severe acquired aplastic anemia was present in all patients. This record comes from a study of CD8+CD57+ T cells in acquired aplastic anemia. The V gene end was trimmed by 8 bases and the J gene end by 0 bases; junction bases not matched to a gene: 7. The CDR3 runs to 14 residues. From germline, CDR1 is SNHLY and CDR2 FYNNEI. Template material for TCR beta VDJ and CDR3 profiling consisted of genomic DNA. From the reads, TCRdb called clonotypes with MiXCR, one entry per CDR3 protein. In the table there are approximately 300,000 distinct CDR3 sequences, around three fifths of which are singletons.

Source material: sorted CD4+, CD8+, or CD8+CD57+ T cells (not recorded which) from PBMCs. This rearrangement joins TRBV2 to TRBJ2-7; 7 bases align to TRBD1. The sequence derives from a human donor with aplastic anemia. The CDR3 loop reads CASATRQGSYEQYF. CDR3 sequence (DNA): TGTGCCAGCGCAACCCGACAGGGCTCCTACGAGCAGTACTTC.